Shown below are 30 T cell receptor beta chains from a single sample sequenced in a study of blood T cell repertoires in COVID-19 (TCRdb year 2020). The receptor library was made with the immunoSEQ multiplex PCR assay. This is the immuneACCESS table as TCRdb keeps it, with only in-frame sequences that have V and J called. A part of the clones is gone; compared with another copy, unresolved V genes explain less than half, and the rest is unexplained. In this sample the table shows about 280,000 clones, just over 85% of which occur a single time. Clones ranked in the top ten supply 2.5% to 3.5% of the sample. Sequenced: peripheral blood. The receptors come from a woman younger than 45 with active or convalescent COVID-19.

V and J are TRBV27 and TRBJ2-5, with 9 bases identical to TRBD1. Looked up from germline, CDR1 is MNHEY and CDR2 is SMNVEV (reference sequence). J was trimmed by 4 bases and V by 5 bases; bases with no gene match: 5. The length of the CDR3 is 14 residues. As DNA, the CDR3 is TGTGCCAGCAGTATCCCGGGACAGGGAGAGACCCAGTACTTC. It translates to CASSIPGQGETQYF.

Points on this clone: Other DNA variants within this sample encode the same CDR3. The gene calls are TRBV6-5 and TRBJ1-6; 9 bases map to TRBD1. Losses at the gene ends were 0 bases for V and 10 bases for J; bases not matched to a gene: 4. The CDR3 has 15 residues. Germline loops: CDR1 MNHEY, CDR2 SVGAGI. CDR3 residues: CASSYSGQGGSPLHF. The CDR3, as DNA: TGTGCCAGCAGTTACTCGGGACAGGGAGGGTCACCCCTCCACTTT.

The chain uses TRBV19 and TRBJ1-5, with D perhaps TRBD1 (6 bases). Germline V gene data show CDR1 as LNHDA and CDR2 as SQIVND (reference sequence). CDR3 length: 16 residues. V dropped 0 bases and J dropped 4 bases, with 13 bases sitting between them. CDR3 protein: CASSIDRWTENQPQHF. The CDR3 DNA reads TGTGCCAGTAGTATAGATCGGTGGACAGAGAATCAGCCCCAGCATTTT.

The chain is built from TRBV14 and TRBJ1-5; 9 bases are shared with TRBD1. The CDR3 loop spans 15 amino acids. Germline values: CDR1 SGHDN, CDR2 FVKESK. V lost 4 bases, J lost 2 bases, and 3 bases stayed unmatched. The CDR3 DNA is TGTGCCAGCAGCCCAGGGACAGGGCGCAATCAGCCCCAGCATTTT. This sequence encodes CASSPGTGRNQPQHF.

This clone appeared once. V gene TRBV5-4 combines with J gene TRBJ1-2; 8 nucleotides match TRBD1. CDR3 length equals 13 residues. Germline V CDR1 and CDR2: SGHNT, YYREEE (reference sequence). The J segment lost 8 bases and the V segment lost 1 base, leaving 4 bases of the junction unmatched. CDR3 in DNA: TGTGCCAGCAGCTTGCCAGGGGGCGGAGGCTACACCTTC. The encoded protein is CASSLPGGGGYTF.

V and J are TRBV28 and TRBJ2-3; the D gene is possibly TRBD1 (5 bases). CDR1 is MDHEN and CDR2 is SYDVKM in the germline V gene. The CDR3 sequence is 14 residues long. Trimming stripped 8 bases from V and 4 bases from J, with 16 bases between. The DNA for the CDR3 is TGTGCCAGCCATCCGAGCCGACAGTCAGATACGCAGTATTTT. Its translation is CASHPSRQSDTQYF. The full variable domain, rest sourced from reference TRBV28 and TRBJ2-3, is DVKVTQSSRYLVKRTGEKVFLECVQDMDHENMFWYRQDPGLGLRLIYFSYDVKMKEKGDIPEGYSVSREKKERFSLILESASTNQTSMYLCASHPSRQSDTQYFGPGTRLTVL.

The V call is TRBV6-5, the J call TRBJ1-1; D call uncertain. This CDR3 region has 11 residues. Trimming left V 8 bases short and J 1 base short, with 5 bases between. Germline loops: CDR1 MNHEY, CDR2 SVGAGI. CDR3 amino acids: CASQANTEAFF. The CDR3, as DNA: TGTGCCAGCCAGGCGAACACTGAAGCTTTCTTT.

This chain's CDR3 is CASSSTTSYEQYF. The DNA for the CDR3 is TGTGCCAGCAGTTCAACAACAAGCTACGAGCAGTACTTC. The rearrangement links TRBV7-2 to TRBJ2-7; D unclear. This CDR3 is 13 amino acids long. Germline V gives CDR1 SGHTA, CDR2 FQGNSA. Deletions cut 6 bases from V and 3 bases from J, with 12 bases between.

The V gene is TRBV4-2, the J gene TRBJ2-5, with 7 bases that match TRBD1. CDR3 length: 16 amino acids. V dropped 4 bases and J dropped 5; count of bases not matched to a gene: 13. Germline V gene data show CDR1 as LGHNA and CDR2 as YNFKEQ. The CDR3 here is CASSPNADRAWETQYF. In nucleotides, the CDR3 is TGTGCCAGCAGCCCTAATGCCGACAGGGCTTGGGAGACCCAGTACTTC.

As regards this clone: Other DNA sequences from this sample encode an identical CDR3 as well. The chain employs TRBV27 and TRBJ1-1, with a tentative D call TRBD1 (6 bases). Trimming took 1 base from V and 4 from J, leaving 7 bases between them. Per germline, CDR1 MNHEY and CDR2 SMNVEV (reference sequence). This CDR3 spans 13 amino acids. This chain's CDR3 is CASSLFRGTEAFF. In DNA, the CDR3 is TGTGCCAGCAGTTTATTCAGGGGCACTGAAGCTTTCTTT.

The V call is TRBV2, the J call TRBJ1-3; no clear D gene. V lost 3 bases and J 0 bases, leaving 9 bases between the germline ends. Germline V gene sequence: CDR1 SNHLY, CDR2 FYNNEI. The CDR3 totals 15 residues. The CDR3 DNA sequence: TGTGCCAGCAGTGAGTCAGGCCTCTCTGGAAACACCATATATTTT. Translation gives CASSESGLSGNTIYF.

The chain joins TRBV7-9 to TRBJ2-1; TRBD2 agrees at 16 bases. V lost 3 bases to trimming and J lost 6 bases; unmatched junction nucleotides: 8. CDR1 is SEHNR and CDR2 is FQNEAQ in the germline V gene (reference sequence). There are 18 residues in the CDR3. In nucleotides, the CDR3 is TGTGCCAGCAGCTTCCCGGGACTAGCGGGGGGGCAGGGCAATGAGCAGTTCTTC. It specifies CASSFPGLAGGQGNEQFF.

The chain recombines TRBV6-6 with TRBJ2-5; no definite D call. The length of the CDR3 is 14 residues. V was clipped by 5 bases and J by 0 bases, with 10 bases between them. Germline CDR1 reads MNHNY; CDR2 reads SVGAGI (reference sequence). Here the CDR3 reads CASSTRRDQETQYF. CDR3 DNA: TGTGCCAGCAGTACTCGACGGGACCAAGAGACCCAGTACTTC.

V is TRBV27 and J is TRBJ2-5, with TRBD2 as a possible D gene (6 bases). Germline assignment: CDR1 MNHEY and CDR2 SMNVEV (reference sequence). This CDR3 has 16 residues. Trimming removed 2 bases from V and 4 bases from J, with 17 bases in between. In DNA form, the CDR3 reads TGTGCCAGCAGTTTACGGGGGTGGAGCGTAGTAGAGACCCAGTACTTC. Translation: CASSLRGWSVVETQYF.

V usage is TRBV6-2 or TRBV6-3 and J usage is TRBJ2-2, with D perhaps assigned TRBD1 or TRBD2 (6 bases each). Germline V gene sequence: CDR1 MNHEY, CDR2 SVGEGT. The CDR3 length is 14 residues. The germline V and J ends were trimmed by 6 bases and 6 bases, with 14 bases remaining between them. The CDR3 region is CASSRGPLAGELFF. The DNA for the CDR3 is TGTGCCAGCAGCCGGGGGCCCCTGGCCGGGGAGCTGTTTTTT.

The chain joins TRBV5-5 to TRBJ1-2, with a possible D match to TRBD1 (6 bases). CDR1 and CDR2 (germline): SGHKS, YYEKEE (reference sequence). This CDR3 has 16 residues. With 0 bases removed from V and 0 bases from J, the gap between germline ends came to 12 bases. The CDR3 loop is CASSLGTAPTNYGYTF. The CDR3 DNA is TGTGCCAGCAGCTTGGGGACAGCTCCTACTAACTATGGCTACACCTTC.

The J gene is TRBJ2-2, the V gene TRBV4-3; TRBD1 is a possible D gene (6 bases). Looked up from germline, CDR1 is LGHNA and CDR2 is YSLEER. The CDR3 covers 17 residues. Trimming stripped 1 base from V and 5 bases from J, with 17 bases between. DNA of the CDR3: TGCGCCAGCAGCCAAGTATTGATCAGGGGAAGGACCGGGGAGCTGTTTTTT. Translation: CASSQVLIRGRTGELFF.

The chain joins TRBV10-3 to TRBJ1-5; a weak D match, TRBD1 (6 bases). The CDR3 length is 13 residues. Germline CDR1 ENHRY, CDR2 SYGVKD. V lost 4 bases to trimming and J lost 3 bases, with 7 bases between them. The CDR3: CAISGQVNQPQHF. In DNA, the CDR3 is TGTGCCATCAGTGGACAGGTCAATCAGCCCCAGCATTTT.

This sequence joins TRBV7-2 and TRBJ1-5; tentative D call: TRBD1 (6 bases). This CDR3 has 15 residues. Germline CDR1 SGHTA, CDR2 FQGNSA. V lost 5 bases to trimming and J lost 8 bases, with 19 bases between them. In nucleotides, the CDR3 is TGTGCCAGCAGCCCCGGGACACCCTCAGGGGAGCCCCAGCATTTT. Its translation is CASSPGTPSGEPQHF.

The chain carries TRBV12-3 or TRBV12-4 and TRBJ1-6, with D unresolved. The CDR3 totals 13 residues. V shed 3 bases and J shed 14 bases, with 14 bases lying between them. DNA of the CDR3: TGTGCCAGCAGTTTGGGCTCCCCTGACGCCCTCCACTTT. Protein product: CASSLGSPDALHF.

In nucleotides, the CDR3 is TGCGCCACGTCCCTCGGGGGGGCCCGGACAGATACGCAGTATTTT. It encodes CATSLGGARTDTQYF. The chain couples TRBV5-1 to TRBJ2-3, with 8 bases that match TRBD2. CDR1 is SGHRS, CDR2 YFSETQ, per germline. The CDR3 totals 15 residues. Losses at the gene ends were 9 bases for V and 3 bases for J; bases not matched to a gene: 12.

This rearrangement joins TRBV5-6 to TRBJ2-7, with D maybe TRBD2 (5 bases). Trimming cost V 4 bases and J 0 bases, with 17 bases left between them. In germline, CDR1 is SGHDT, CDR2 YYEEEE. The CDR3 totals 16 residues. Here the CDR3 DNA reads TGTGCCAGCAGCCTCTACCGGACTTACAGCTCCTACGAGCAGTACTTC. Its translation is CASSLYRTYSSYEQYF.

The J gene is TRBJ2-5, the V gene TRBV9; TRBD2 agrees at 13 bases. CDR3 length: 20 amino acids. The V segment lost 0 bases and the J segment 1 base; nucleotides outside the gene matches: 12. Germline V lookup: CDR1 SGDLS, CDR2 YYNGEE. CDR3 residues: CASSVDRGSTSGGSQETQYF. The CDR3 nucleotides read TGTGCCAGCAGCGTAGATCGGGGGTCGACTAGCGGGGGGTCCCAAGAGACCCAGTACTTC.

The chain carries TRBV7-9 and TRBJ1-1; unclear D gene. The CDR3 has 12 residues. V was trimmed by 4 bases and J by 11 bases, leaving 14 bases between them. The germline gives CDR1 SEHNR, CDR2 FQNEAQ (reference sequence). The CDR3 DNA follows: TGTGCCAGCAGCTCCCTCCAAACGGGGGCTTTCTTT. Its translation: CASSSLQTGAFF.

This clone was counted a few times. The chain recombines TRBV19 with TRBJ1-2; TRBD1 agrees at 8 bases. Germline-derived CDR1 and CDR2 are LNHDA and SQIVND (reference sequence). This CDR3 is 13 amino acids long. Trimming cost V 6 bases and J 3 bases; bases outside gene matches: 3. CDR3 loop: CASRKGQDYGYTF. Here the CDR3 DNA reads TGTGCCAGTAGAAAGGGACAGGACTATGGCTACACCTTC.

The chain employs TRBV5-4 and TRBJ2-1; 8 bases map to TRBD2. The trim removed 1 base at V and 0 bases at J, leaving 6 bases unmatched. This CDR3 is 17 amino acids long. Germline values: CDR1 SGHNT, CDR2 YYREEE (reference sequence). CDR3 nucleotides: TGTGCCAGCAGCTTGAACCGCCGGGGGGGCTCCTACAATGAGCAGTTCTTC. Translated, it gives CASSLNRRGGSYNEQFF.

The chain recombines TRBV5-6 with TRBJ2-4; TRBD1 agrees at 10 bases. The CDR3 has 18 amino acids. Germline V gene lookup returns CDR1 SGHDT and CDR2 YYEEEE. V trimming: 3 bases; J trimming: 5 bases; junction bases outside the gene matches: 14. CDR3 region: CASSSRDRGFLRENIQYF. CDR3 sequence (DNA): TGTGCCAGCAGCTCCCGGGACAGGGGTTTCTTAAGGGAAAACATTCAGTACTTC.

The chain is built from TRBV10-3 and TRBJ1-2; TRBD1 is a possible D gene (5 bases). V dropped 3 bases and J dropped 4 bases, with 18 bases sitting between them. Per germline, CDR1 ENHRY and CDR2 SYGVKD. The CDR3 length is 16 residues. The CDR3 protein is CAISDFGGGLGYGYTF. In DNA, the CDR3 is TGTGCCATCAGTGATTTCGGGGGGGGTTTAGGCTATGGCTACACCTTC.

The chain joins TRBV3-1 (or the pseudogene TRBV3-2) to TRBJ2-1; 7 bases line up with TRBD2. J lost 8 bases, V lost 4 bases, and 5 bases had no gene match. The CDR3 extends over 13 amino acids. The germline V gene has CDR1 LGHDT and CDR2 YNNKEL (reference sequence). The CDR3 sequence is CASSPGTTDEQFF. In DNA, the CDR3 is TGTGCCAGCAGCCCCGGGACTACGGATGAGCAGTTCTTC.

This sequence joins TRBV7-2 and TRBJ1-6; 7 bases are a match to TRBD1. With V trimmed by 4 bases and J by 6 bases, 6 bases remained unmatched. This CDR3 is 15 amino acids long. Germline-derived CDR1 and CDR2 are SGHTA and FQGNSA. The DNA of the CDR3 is TGTGCCAGCAGCTCCCAGGGACAGATTAATTCACCCCTCCACTTT. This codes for CASSSQGQINSPLHF.